One T cell receptor beta chain is described in this entry. V was clipped by 4 bases and J by 2 bases, with 12 bases between them. The CDR3 is 16 amino acids. Germline V gene data show CDR1 as SNHLY and CDR2 as FYNNEI. Authors' data handling: Reference gene primer amplification in the assay estimated nucleated cell counts. The method was immunoSEQ multiplex PCR; TCRdb's version includes in-frame clones alone and lacks a portion of them. V and J calls and clone size are as listed in that table; D and trimming were resolved from the DNA. This table holds roughly 100,000 clones, roughly 89% found once. This entry is derived from a study of blood T cell repertoires in COVID-19. On the study more broadly: Nucleic acid was either cDNA or gDNA, and it came from T cells, B-cell-depleted T cells, or PBMCs.

This clonotype was sampled from a human donor in a cohort sampled during active COVID-19. The sample taken for sequencing was peripheral blood. The chain employs TRBV2 and TRBJ2-6; perhaps TRBD1 as D (5 bases). Written as DNA, the CDR3 is TGTGCCAGCAGTGCCAAGGGGAAGGCTGGGGCCAACGTCCTGACTTTC. It translates to CASSAKGKAGANVLTF. The full variable domain, rest sourced from reference TRBV2 and TRBJ2-6, is EPEVTQTPSHQVTQMGQEVILRCVPISNHLYFYWYRQILGQKVEFLVSFYNNEISEKSEIFDDQFSVERPDGSNFTLKIRSTKLEDSAMYFCASSAKGKAGANVLTFGAGSRLTVL.